Reported below is one T cell receptor (beta chain). Its antigen remains unidentified. Using immunoSEQ multiplex PCR, the repertoire was profiled, and TCRdb retains in-frame clones only, with some absent. The repertoire holds about 130,000 clones, with 90% as singletons. The data stem from a study of T cell responses to AZD1222 COVID-19 vaccine. Overall study: The study pooled second doses at about 4 or about 12 weeks. Findings and limits, study-wide: Regions left unmutated in variants are reportedly the target of nearly half of spike-specific TCRs. Mostly white British, mostly female donors; authors suggested clonal diversity may be underestimated.

The J segment lost 5 bases and the V segment lost 6 bases, leaving 3 bases of the junction unmatched. Per the germline V gene, CDR1 is SGHAT and CDR2 is FQDESV (reference sequence). This CDR3 is built from 13 residues. V gene TRBV11-1 combines with J gene TRBJ2-1, with 8 bases matching TRBD1. This TCR was recovered from an adult in good health. The sequencing here drew on peripheral blood, taken on day 0 of AZD1222 vaccination. The CDR3 loop reads CASRSGQDNEQFF. DNA of the CDR3: TGTGCCAGCAGATCGGGACAGGACAATGAGCAGTTCTTC.